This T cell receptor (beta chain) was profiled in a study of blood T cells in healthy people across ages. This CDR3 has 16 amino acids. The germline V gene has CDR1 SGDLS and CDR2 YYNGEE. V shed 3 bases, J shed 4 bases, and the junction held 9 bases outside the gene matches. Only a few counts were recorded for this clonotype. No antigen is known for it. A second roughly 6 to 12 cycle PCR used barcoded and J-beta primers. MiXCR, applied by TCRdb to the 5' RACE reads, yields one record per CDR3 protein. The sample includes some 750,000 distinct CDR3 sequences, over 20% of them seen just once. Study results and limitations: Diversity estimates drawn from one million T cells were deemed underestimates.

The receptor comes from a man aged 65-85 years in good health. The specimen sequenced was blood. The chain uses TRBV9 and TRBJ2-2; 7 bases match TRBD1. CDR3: CASSEQGQTSTGELFF. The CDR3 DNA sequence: TGTGCCAGCAGCGAACAGGGACAGACCTCCACCGGGGAGCTGTTTTTT.